These T cell receptor beta chains were read from a single sample in a study of OX40 agonist ivuxolimab in advanced cancers. The repertoire was sequenced with immunoSEQ multiplex PCR; TCRdb's copy has only in-frame clones and lacks some. The sample holds roughly 62,000 clones; 70% to 90% are singletons and the top ten take about 4.5%. Sample: CD4+ or CD8+ T cells sorted from blood, taken in a trial of the OX40 agonist ivuxolimab. Receptor source: an adult with an advanced solid tumor such as melanoma, head and neck, liver or kidney cancer. Both conserved end residues are part of each CDR3. Fields, in order: clone size, CDR3 length, J gene, D gene, V gene, CDR3 DNA, CDR3 protein. A D gene is named only where the DNA matches it firmly. A row's size may be missing; if present it is once, few, many or a size class.

few	19	TRBJ2-3	NA	TRBV5-6	TGTGCCAGCAGCTTGGTTATTGTGGACAGTTACTCTAGCACAGATACGCAGTATTTT	CASSLVIVDSYSSTDTQYF
NA	13	TRBJ2-1	NA	TRBV11-1	TGTGCCAGCAGCTTGAGCTCCTACAATGAGCAGTTCTTC	CASSLSSYNEQFF
few	15	TRBJ2-7	NA	TRBV4-3	TGCGCCAGCAGCCAAGATGTGACGGAACACTACGAGCAGTACTTC	CASSQDVTEHYEQYF
NA	14	TRBJ2-4	NA	TRBV6-1	TGTGCCAGCAGCCCTGGGCAGGCCTCCAACATTCAGTACTTC	CASSPGQASNIQYF
NA	20	TRBJ2-1	TRBD2	TRBV11-3	TGTGCCAGCAGCACACGGGGACTAGCGGGAGTTTTAGTCGGTGACAATGAGCAGTTCTTC	CASSTRGLAGVLVGDNEQFF
NA	13	TRBJ2-1	NA	TRBV30	TGTGCCTGGAGGGGACTCGGGGAGTATGAGCAGTTCTTC	CAWRGLGEYEQFF
NA	16	TRBJ2-1	TRBD2	TRBV5-1	TGCGCCAGCAATACTAGCGGGAGGGTGGGGGGCAATGAGCAGTTCTTC	CASNTSGRVGGNEQFF
NA	14	TRBJ1-2	NA	TRBV14	TGTGCCAGCAGCACTCAACAGGGCTACTATGGCTACACCTTC	CASSTQQGYYGYTF
NA	16	TRBJ1-1	NA	TRBV11-2	TGTGCCAGCAGCTTAGCCACGCAGTCTACGTGGGGGGCGGCTTTCTTT	CASSLATQSTWGAAFF
NA	16	TRBJ2-2	TRBD2	TRBV18	TGTGCCAGCTCTCACCCTAGCGGGGTGAACACCGGGGAGCTGTTTTTT	CASSHPSGVNTGELFF
NA	14	TRBJ2-7	NA	TRBV9	TGTGCCAGCAGCGTAGCCGGGGTCCTGGACGAGCAGTACTTC	CASSVAGVLDEQYF
NA	17	TRBJ1-5	TRBD1	TRBV2	TGTGCCAGCAGTAGGGACAGCAGTAGGCAGTTAAATCAGCCCCAGCATTTT	CASSRDSSRQLNQPQHF
NA	13	TRBJ2-1	TRBD2	TRBV29-1	TGCAGCGTTGAGACTAGCGTCTACAATGAGCAGTTCTTC	CSVETSVYNEQFF
NA	14	TRBJ2-7	NA	TRBV11-3	TGTGCCAGCAGCCCACGGACAGTATCCTACGAGCAGTACTTC	CASSPRTVSYEQYF
NA	13	TRBJ1-2	NA	TRBV28	TGTGCCAGCAACAAAATACAACGTAAGGGCTACACCTTC	CASNKIQRKGYTF
NA	19	TRBJ2-2	TRBD1	TRBV7-9	TGTGCCAGCAGCGCCCGGGACAGGGGATGGAGGGGACCCACCGGGGAGCTGTTTTTT	CASSARDRGWRGPTGELFF
NA	13	TRBJ2-7	NA	TRBV11-2	TGTGCCAGCAGTCCCGGGACGGACTACGAGCAGTACTTC	CASSPGTDYEQYF
NA	14	TRBJ1-1	NA	TRBV5-1	TGCGCCAGCAGCTTGGATGCGGGCAACACTGAAGCTTTCTTT	CASSLDAGNTEAFF
NA	16	TRBJ2-2	NA	TRBV6-6	TGTGCCAGCAGTTACTCCGTCCCCGGGGTTGGCGGGGAGCTGTTTTTT	CASSYSVPGVGGELFF
NA	15	TRBJ2-2	NA	TRBV9	TGTGCCAGCAGCGTAGAGGCCCTAGATCCCGGGGAGCTGTTTTTT	CASSVEALDPGELFF
NA	16	TRBJ2-5	TRBD1	TRBV18	TGTGCCAGCTCTCCGCAACAGGGGGACGTCCAAGAGACCCAGTACTTC	CASSPQQGDVQETQYF
NA	12	TRBJ2-1	NA	TRBV7-9	TGTGCCAGCAGCTTCAGATACAATGAGCAGTTCTTC	CASSFRYNEQFF
NA	15	TRBJ1-4	NA	TRBV2	TGTGCCAGCACTTCCTTTGGGCCCGGCGTCGAAAAACTGTTTTTT	CASTSFGPGVEKLFF
NA	13	TRBJ1-2	NA	TRBV9	TGTGCCAGCGGAGTCCAGGGACTCGGTGGCTACACCTTC	CASGVQGLGGYTF
NA	14	TRBJ1-2	TRBD1	TRBV18	TGTGCCAGCTCCCCGACAGGGGGCGATAGTGGCTACACCTTC	CASSPTGGDSGYTF
NA	17	TRBJ2-3	NA	TRBV9	TGTGCCAGCAGCGTATTCGGGGGAGTAGAGGGCACAGATACGCAGTATTTT	CASSVFGGVEGTDTQYF
once	13	TRBJ2-3	NA	TRBV5-8	TGTGCCAGCAGCGGGTGGGGAGCAGATACGCAGTATTTT	CASSGWGADTQYF
few	14	TRBJ2-2	NA	TRBV18	TGTGCCAGCTCACCTCTCCAGGATCGCGGGGAGCTGTTTTTT	CASSPLQDRGELFF
NA	14	TRBJ2-7	TRBD1	TRBV2	TGTGCCAGCAGTCAGGACAGGGAGTCCTACGAGCAGTACTTC	CASSQDRESYEQYF
NA	14	TRBJ1-1	NA	TRBV15	TGTGCCACCAGCAGAGACCTCGAGAACACTGAAGCTTTCTTT	CATSRDLENTEAFF
few	16	TRBJ2-5	NA	TRBV21-1	TGTGCCAGCACTGCCCTGGCTAGCGGCCTCGCTGAGACCCAGTACTTC	CASTALASGLAETQYF
NA	16	TRBJ2-5	NA	TRBV4-3	TGCGCCAGCAGCCGTGGGGAAGGGACTCAACGGGAGACCCAGTACTTC	CASSRGEGTQRETQYF
NA	14	TRBJ1-1	NA	TRBV7-8	TGTGCCAGCAGCTCCCAACGCATGAACACTGAAGCTTTCTTT	CASSSQRMNTEAFF
NA	15	TRBJ2-7	TRBD2	TRBV2	TGTGCCAGCAGTGGGCGACAGGTCGGACTAGCGGGAGTGAACTTC	CASSGRQVGLAGVNF
NA	17	TRBJ1-5	NA	TRBV28	TGTGCCAGCAGTTTATTGTCGGGACCTGGGGGCAATCAGCCCCAGCATTTT	CASSLLSGPGGNQPQHF
NA	16	TRBJ1-1	TRBD1	TRBV28	TGTGCCAGCAGTTTCGTCACGGACAGGGAAAAAACTGAAGCTTTCTTT	CASSFVTDREKTEAFF
NA	15	TRBJ2-7	TRBD2	TRBV7-2	TGTGCCAGCACCACCTCGTCTAGCGGGGCCTACGAGCAGTACTTC	CASTTSSSGAYEQYF
NA	17	TRBJ2-6	NA	TRBV10-1	TGCGCCAGCAGTCTATCTGTCGCACAAAGTCGGGCCAACGTCCTGACTTTC	CASSLSVAQSRANVLTF
NA	14	TRBJ1-2	NA	TRBV21-1	TGTGCCAGCAGCAAAGCACCAGGACCGAATGGCTACACCTTC	CASSKAPGPNGYTF
NA	15	TRBJ1-4	NA	TRBV19	TGTGCCAGTAGTATAACTGCGGGAACTAATGAAAAACTGTTTTTT	CASSITAGTNEKLFF
NA	15	TRBJ1-2	NA	TRBV19	TGTGCCAGTACCGGGATGACGGGCGGAGACTATGGCTACACCTTC	CASTGMTGGDYGYTF
NA	14	TRBJ2-1	NA	TRBV10-2	TGCGCCAGCAGTGGCGGGCCGCCCTACAATGAGCAGTTCTTC	CASSGGPPYNEQFF
NA	14	TRBJ2-3	TRBD2	TRBV7-8	TGTGCCAGTCAGCGGGAGGGGGGCACAGATACGCAGTATTTT	CASQREGGTDTQYF
few	15	TRBJ2-3	NA	TRBV2	TGTGCCAGCAGGAGGGGATGGGCGGATGGAGATACGCAGTATTTT	CASRRGWADGDTQYF
few	13	TRBJ1-4	NA	TRBV18	TGTGCCAGCTCCGTTATGATTAATGAAAAACTGTTTTTT	CASSVMINEKLFF
NA	14	TRBJ2-7	NA	TRBV10-3	TGTGCCATCAGTGTTCCGGGAAGCTCCTACGAGCAGTACTTC	CAISVPGSSYEQYF
NA	14	TRBJ2-1	NA	TRBV10-1	TGCGCCAGCAGTGAAGGCTCTGAGGGAGGAGAGCAGTTCTTC	CASSEGSEGGEQFF
NA	15	TRBJ2-3	TRBD2	TRBV19	TGTGCCAGTAGTATCTGGGCGGGAGGTAAAGATACGCAGTATTTT	CASSIWAGGKDTQYF
NA	14	TRBJ2-7	TRBD1	TRBV11-2	TGTGCCAGCAGCTCCGGGGACAGCTTAGATGAGCAGTACTTC	CASSSGDSLDEQYF
NA	15	TRBJ2-6	NA	TRBV19	TGTGCCAGTAGTTCGCTTAGCAGGCAGGCCAACGTCCTGACTTTC	CASSSLSRQANVLTF
few	12	TRBJ1-1	NA	TRBV12-5	TGTGCTAGTGGTTTGGACGTAAGTGAAGCTTTCTTT	CASGLDVSEAFF
NA	15	TRBJ2-1	TRBD2	TRBV4-3	TGCGCCAGCAGCCAAGTGACTAGCGGGAGATATGAGCAGTTCTTC	CASSQVTSGRYEQFF
few	16	TRBJ2-3	TRBD1	TRBV5-4	TGTGCCAGCAGCCACAGGACAGGGGGAAGCACAGATACGCAGTATTTT	CASSHRTGGSTDTQYF
NA	15	TRBJ2-5	TRBD1	TRBV30	TGTGCCTGGAGTGTAGGACAGGGTTATCGAGAGACCCAGTACTTC	CAWSVGQGYRETQYF
NA	15	TRBJ2-1	NA	TRBV29-1	TGCAGCGTTGAAAAGTACCGGGAGATTGGGAATGAGCAGTTCTTC	CSVEKYREIGNEQFF
NA	15	TRBJ1-3	NA	TRBV7-9	TGTGCCAGCAGCCCAAAGCTCCGGGTAGGAAACACCATATATTTT	CASSPKLRVGNTIYF
NA	12	TRBJ2-2	NA	TRBV6-5	TGTGCCAGCAGTCCGGGTGACGGGGAGCTGTTTTTT	CASSPGDGELFF